This is a list of T cell receptor beta chains from one sample in a study of shared clonotypes between healthy human individuals. Data came from immunoSEQ multiplex PCR; TCRdb stores just in-frame clones and leaves some out. The repertoire holds about 1 million clones, with under 80% as singletons. Material: memory CD4+ T cells sorted from blood. The receptors were sampled from a man aged 18 to 35 in good health. The CDR3 runs from the conserved cysteine through the conserved F or W. The D gene is left open where the match is weak. Size is omitted from some rows. Given values are once, few, many or a class for expanded clones.

size,J,D,V,CDR3,DNA
NA,TRBJ2-7,NA,TRBV30,CAWSERQFNEQYF,TGTGCCTGGAGTGAACGGCAGTTCAACGAGCAGTACTTC
NA,TRBJ1-5,NA,TRBV6-5,CASGQPQHF,TGTGCCAGTGGTCAGCCCCAGCATTTT
NA,TRBJ1-2,NA,TRBV7-9,CASSWGERYGYTF,TGTGCCAGCAGCTGGGGGGAACGCTATGGCTACACCTTC
once,TRBJ2-3,NA,TRBV30,CAWGEVDTQYF,TGTGCCTGGGGGGAGGTAGATACGCAGTATTTT
many,TRBJ2-1,NA,TRBV10-1,CASSAREKNNEQFF,TGCGCCAGCAGTGCGAGGGAAAAGAACAATGAGCAGTTCTTC
NA,TRBJ2-1,TRBD2,TRBV10-3,CAISERGLAGGNEQFF,TGTGCCATCAGTGAGAGGGGACTAGCGGGAGGCAATGAGCAGTTCTTC
NA,TRBJ2-5,TRBD1,TRBV9,CASSVGGQGVKETQYF,TGTGCCAGCAGCGTTGGGGGACAGGGGGTAAAAGAGACCCAGTACTTC
NA,TRBJ2-5,TRBD2,TRBV7-9,CASSLVGARGTQETQYF,TGTGCCAGCAGCTTAGTTGGCGCGCGGGGGACCCAAGAGACCCAGTACTTC
once,TRBJ2-7,NA,TRBV28,CASSYRYEQYF,TGTGCCAGCAGTTACCGATACGAGCAGTACTTC
once,TRBJ1-2,NA,TRBV28,CASTKSRYEGYTF,TGTGCCAGCACTAAATCCCGGTATGAAGGCTACACCTTC
NA,TRBJ2-5,NA,TRBV20-1,CSLRAQETQYF,TGCAGCCTTAGGGCCCAAGAGACCCAGTACTTC
NA,TRBJ2-1,TRBD2,TRBV2,CASRRTSGGAEFF,TGTGCCAGCAGGAGGACTAGCGGGGGGGCCGAGTTCTTC
NA,TRBJ1-6,TRBD1,TRBV2,CANGQANSPLHF,TGTGCCAACGGACAGGCCAATTCACCCCTCCACTTT
NA,TRBJ1-4,NA,TRBV5-1,CASSLGGTGNEKLFF,TGCGCCAGCAGCTTGGGAGGGACGGGTAATGAAAAACTGTTTTTT
few,TRBJ2-3,NA,TRBV19,CASSMGLTDTQYF,TGTGCCAGTAGTATGGGATTGACAGATACGCAGTATTTT
NA,TRBJ2-2,NA,TRBV27,CASSLFRAGELFF,TGTGCCAGCAGTTTATTCAGGGCCGGGGAGCTGTTTTTT
NA,TRBJ2-1,TRBD1,TRBV18,CASSRPGTGVEQFF,TGTGCCAGCTCCCGTCCCGGGACAGGGGTGGAGCAGTTCTTC
few,TRBJ1-2,NA,TRBV5-4,CASSFGQDYGYTF,TGTGCCAGCAGCTTCGGTCAGGACTATGGCTACACCTTC
many,TRBJ1-2,NA,TRBV4-3,CASSQREGQRYGYTF,TGCGCCAGCAGCCAGAGGGAAGGGCAACGCTATGGCTACACCTTC
NA,TRBJ1-2,TRBD1,TRBV5-6,CASSLTGAPTYGYTF,TGTGCCAGCAGCCTAACAGGGGCCCCTACCTATGGCTACACCTTC
NA,TRBJ1-6,NA,TRBV11-2,CASSLGAGRVNSPLHF,TGTGCCAGCAGCTTAGGGGCCGGACGAGTAAATTCACCCCTCCACTTT
NA,TRBJ2-3,TRBD1,TRBV6-5,CASRPGQGWTDTQYF,TGTGCCAGCAGACCGGGACAGGGATGGACAGATACGCAGTATTTT
NA,TRBJ2-7,TRBD1,TRBV27,CATRTGVFGEQYF,TGTGCCACCCGGACAGGTGTCTTTGGCGAGCAGTACTTC
NA,TRBJ2-3,NA,TRBV4-3,CASSPEGDTQYF,TGCGCCAGCAGCCCAGAAGGAGATACGCAGTATTTT
NA,TRBJ1-2,TRBD1,TRBV19,CASSMRQGSSSGTF,TGTGCCAGTAGTATGAGACAGGGAAGCAGCTCGGGGACCTTC
NA,TRBJ2-5,NA,TRBV9,CASSPIGETQYF,TGTGCCAGCAGCCCTATCGGAGAGACCCAGTACTTC
NA,TRBJ2-7,TRBD1,TRBV5-4,CASSAPQGHKYF,TGTGCCAGCAGCGCGCCACAGGGGCACAAGTACTTC
NA,TRBJ1-2,NA,TRBV19,CASTSREVDGYTF,TGTGCCAGTACCTCTCGAGAGGTCGATGGCTACACCTTC
NA,TRBJ2-2,TRBD1,TRBV28,CASSSGGAGTGELFF,TGTGCCAGCAGTTCAGGGGGCGCGGGGACCGGGGAGCTGTTTTTT
NA,TRBJ2-5,NA,TRBV7-9,CASSSRLRNQETQYF,TGTGCCAGCAGCTCACGGCTTAGAAACCAAGAGACCCAGTACTTC
NA,TRBJ1-5,NA,TRBV7-2,CASSLVGDSNQPQHF,TGTGCCAGCAGCTTAGTAGGGGACAGCAATCAGCCCCAGCATTTT
few,TRBJ2-1,TRBD1,TRBV5-1,CASTQGQISYNEQFF,TGCGCCAGCACCCAGGGACAGATCTCCTACAATGAGCAGTTCTTC
NA,TRBJ2-3,NA,TRBV5-4,CASSLVQGATDTQYF,TGTGCCAGCAGCCTCGTCCAGGGTGCGACAGATACGCAGTATTTT
NA,TRBJ2-3,NA,TRBV6-5,CASSYRRGGGADTQYF,TGTGCCAGCAGTTACCGGCGGGGAGGCGGTGCAGATACGCAGTATTTT
NA,TRBJ2-7,NA,TRBV21-1,CASSKNHKVNSWHEQYF,TGTGCCAGCAGCAAAAACCACAAGGTGAATAGTTGGCACGAGCAGTACTTC
NA,TRBJ1-1,TRBD1,TRBV2,CASELDRVRGNTEAFF,TGTGCCAGCGAATTAGACAGGGTTCGGGGAAACACTGAAGCTTTCTTT
NA,TRBJ2-4,NA,TRBV19,CASSPRARKDKNIQYF,TGTGCCAGTAGTCCCCGGGCCCGGAAGGACAAAAACATTCAGTACTTC
NA,TRBJ2-1,NA,TRBV4-3,CASSRGGGTYNEQFF,TGCGCCAGCAGCCGGGGAGGGGGGACGTACAATGAGCAGTTCTTC
NA,TRBJ1-3,NA,TRBV13,CASTETLGGARRNTIYF,TGTGCCAGCACCGAAACCCTCGGGGGGGCGCGTAGAAACACCATATATTTT
NA,TRBJ2-1,TRBD2,TRBV19,CASTTIAGDHNEQFF,TGTGCCAGTACCACTATAGCGGGAGATCACAATGAGCAGTTCTTC
NA,TRBJ1-5,NA,TRBV10-3,CAISVGERGQPQHF,TGTGCCATCAGTGTCGGGGAAAGGGGACAGCCCCAGCATTTT
NA,TRBJ2-2,TRBD1,TRBV5-1,CASNTGTGPGELFF,TGCGCCAGCAACACCGGGACAGGGCCCGGGGAGCTGTTTTTT
NA,TRBJ1-1,TRBD1,TRBV28,CASSPQGQGGTEAFF,TGTGCCAGCAGTCCGCAGGGACAGGGGGGAACTGAAGCTTTCTTT
few,TRBJ1-6,TRBD1,TRBV7-9,CASSQNGQGASPLHF,TGTGCCAGCAGCCAGAACGGACAGGGGGCCTCACCCCTCCACTTT
NA,TRBJ1-2,NA,TRBV6-5,CASSYSASSFGGYTF,TGTGCCAGCAGTTACAGTGCCAGCAGCTTTGGTGGCTACACCTTC
NA,TRBJ2-2,TRBD2,TRBV5-1,CASSPGTSGLNTGELFF,TGCGCCAGCAGCCCGGGGACTAGCGGGCTGAACACCGGGGAGCTGTTTTTT
NA,TRBJ2-1,TRBD2,TRBV7-9,CASSPALAGAYNEQFF,TGTGCCAGCAGCCCCGCACTAGCGGGAGCTTACAATGAGCAGTTCTTC
NA,TRBJ1-5,NA,TRBV7-6,CASSLGAGNVDQPQHF,TGTGCCAGCAGCTTAGGGGCAGGGAATGTCGATCAGCCCCAGCATTTT
NA,TRBJ2-1,TRBD2,TRBV2,CASSATSGTSEQFF,TGTGCCAGCAGTGCGACTAGCGGGACAAGTGAGCAGTTCTTC
NA,TRBJ1-5,NA,TRBV6-5,CASSYSGRGQPQHF,TGTGCCAGCAGTTACTCGGGAAGGGGACAGCCCCAGCATTTT
NA,TRBJ2-3,TRBD2,TRBV9,CASSPRLAGETDTQYF,TGTGCCAGCAGCCCCCGTCTAGCGGGAGAGACAGATACGCAGTATTTT
NA,TRBJ2-3,TRBD2,TRBV5-1,CATKVAGTRDTQYF,TGCGCCACCAAAGTAGCGGGCACGCGAGATACGCAGTATTTT
many,TRBJ2-4,NA,TRBV4-3,CASSPRAGQDF,TGCGCCAGCAGCCCCCGAGCGGGACAGGACTTC
NA,TRBJ2-2,NA,TRBV10-3,CAIRDGRSGNTGELFF,TGTGCCATCAGGGACGGACGATCCGGGAACACCGGGGAGCTGTTTTTT
NA,TRBJ2-4,NA,TRBV4-1,CASSQDRTSRYIQYF,TGCGCCAGCAGCCAAGATCGAACTAGCAGATACATTCAGTACTTC
NA,TRBJ2-2,NA,TRBV7-2,CASSLNAVRHLNTGELFF,TGTGCCAGCAGCTTAAATGCTGTGCGACACCTGAACACCGGGGAGCTGTTTTTT
NA,TRBJ2-3,TRBD2,TRBV7-2,CASSFSGRLENTQYF,TGTGCCAGCAGCTTTAGCGGGAGATTGGAAAATACGCAGTATTTT